This T cell receptor (beta chain) was captured by sequencing in a study of cytomegalovirus exposure and HLA in healthy donors. General study findings and limits: It was reported that the classifier diagnosed cytomegalovirus status with high specificity and sensitivity in both the original and validation cohorts. The majority of TCR sequences were rare, yet some public TCRs appeared in many donors.

The donors gave bone marrow, and they were healthy. V gave up 10 bases and J gave up 3 bases; unmatched junction bases: 8. The CDR3 runs to 13 residues. Per the germline V gene, CDR1 is MRHNA and CDR2 is SNTAGT. This clone was seen just once. Its specificity is unknown. The PCR was carried out with 60 Vbeta primers and 13 Jbeta primers. TCRdb's copy holds only in-frame clones and misses some; the assay was immunoSEQ multiplex PCR. The repertoire includes approximately 30,000 clones, about 70% of them detected once, and around 9.1% sits in the top ten. The rearrangement uses TRBV6-4 and TRBJ2-7; 8 bases align to TRBD1. This sequence originates from a man aged 40-50 years in good health and CMV-seropositive. Sequenced input: PBMCs. The CDR3 sequence is CAIGTGEIYEQYF. The CDR3, as DNA: TGTGCCATCGGGACAGGCGAAATCTACGAGCAGTACTTC.